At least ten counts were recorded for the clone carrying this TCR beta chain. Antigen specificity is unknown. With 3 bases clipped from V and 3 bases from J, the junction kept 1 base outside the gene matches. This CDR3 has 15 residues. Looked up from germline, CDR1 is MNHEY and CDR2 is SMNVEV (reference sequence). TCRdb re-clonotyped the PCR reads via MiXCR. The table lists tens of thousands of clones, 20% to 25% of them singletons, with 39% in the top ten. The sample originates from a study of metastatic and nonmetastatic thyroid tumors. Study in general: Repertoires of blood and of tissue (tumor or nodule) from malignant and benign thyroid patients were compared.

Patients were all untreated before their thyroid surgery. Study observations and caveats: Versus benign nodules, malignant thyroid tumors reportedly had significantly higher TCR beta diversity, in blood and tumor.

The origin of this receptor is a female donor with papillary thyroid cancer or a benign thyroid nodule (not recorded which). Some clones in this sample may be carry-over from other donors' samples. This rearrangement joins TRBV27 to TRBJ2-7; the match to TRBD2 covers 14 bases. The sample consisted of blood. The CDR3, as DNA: TGTGCCAGCAGTTTCGGGACTAGCGGGAGCTACGAGCAGTACTTC. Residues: CASSFGTSGSYEQYF.